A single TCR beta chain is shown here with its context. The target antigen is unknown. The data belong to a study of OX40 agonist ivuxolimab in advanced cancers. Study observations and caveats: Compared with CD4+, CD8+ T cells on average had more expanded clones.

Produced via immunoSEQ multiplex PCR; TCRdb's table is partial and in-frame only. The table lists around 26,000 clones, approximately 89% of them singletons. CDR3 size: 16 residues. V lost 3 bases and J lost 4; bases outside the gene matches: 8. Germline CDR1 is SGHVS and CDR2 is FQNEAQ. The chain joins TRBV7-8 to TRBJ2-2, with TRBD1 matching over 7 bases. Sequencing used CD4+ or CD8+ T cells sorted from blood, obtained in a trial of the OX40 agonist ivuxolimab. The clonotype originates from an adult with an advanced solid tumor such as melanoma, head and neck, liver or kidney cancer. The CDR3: CASSFRQGRGTGELFF. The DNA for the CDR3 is TGTGCCAGCAGCTTTCGACAGGGACGGGGCACCGGGGAGCTGTTTTTT.